The 31 T cell receptor beta chains below come from one sample, sequenced in a study of technical replicates of blood from several donors. The assay was immunoSEQ multiplex PCR, and TCRdb's table has in-frame clones only and misses some. The repertoire holds 85,000 to 100,000 clones, 95% seen once, with 0.26% in the top ten. The material sequenced was T cells isolated from PBMCs. These receptors all come from a human donor in good health.

This clone was detected only once. V gene TRBV19 combines with J gene TRBJ2-1, with a tentative D call TRBD2 (5 bases). The ends were cut back, 2 bases at V and 8 bases at J, with 10 bases in the middle. The CDR3 is made up of 13 amino acids. The germline V gene has CDR1 LNHDA and CDR2 SQIVND (reference sequence). DNA of the CDR3: TGTGCCAGTAGTATATCTAGCTGGGATGAGCAGTTCTTC. As protein: CASSISSWDEQFF.

The J gene is TRBJ2-7, the V gene TRBV6-1; D not resolved. This CDR3 comprises 17 residues. V shed 2 bases and J shed 4 bases, with 21 bases lying between them. Germline V gene lookup returns CDR1 MNHNS and CDR2 SASEGT. The CDR3 sequence: CASSEFERWQDTYEQYF. DNA of the CDR3: TGTGCCAGCAGTGAATTCGAAAGATGGCAGGATACATACGAGCAGTACTTC.

The chain employs TRBV19 and TRBJ1-2, with D possibly matching TRBD1 (5 bases). Germline V gene data show CDR1 as LNHDA and CDR2 as SQIVND (reference sequence). V was shortened by 4 bases and J by 8 bases, with 20 bases between the two germline ends. The CDR3 runs 15 residues. This CDR3 reads CASSTYQTDPRGYTF. CDR3 in DNA: TGTGCCAGTAGTACCTACCAGACAGACCCTCGGGGCTACACCTTC.

A single count supports this clone. The chain couples TRBV7-2 to TRBJ2-5, with 8 nucleotides matching TRBD2. V lost 5 bases to trimming and J lost 10 bases; unmatched junction nucleotides: 6. This CDR3 region has 12 residues. The germline CDR1 and CDR2 sequences are SGHTA and FQGNSA. CDR3 coding DNA: TGTGCCAGCAGCCACGGACTAGCTGGCCAGTACTTC. This encodes CASSHGLAGQYF.

The chain is built from TRBV2 and TRBJ1-2, with TRBD1 matching 7 bases. CDR3 length: 16 residues. CDR1 is SNHLY, CDR2 FYNNEI, per germline. V dropped 3 bases and J dropped 0; count of bases not matched to a gene: 7. The CDR3 nucleotides are TGTGCCAGCAGTGACGATGGGGGGACAGCTAACTATGGCTACACCTTC. Protein product: CASSDDGGTANYGYTF.

This clone has a single count. The chain employs TRBV20-1 and TRBJ1-1; TRBD1 is a possible D gene (5 bases). The CDR3 is 11 residues long. Germline V lookup: CDR1 DFQATT, CDR2 SNEGSKA (reference sequence). V was cut by 5 bases and J by 7 bases, with 11 bases left in between. CDR3 residues: CSAWDYYEAFF. CDR3 nucleotides: TGCAGTGCTTGGGACTACTATGAAGCTTTCTTT.

The V gene is TRBV7-8, the J gene TRBJ1-1; 7 bases agree with TRBD1. This CDR3 comprises 15 residues. V lost 7 bases and J lost 0; bases outside the gene matches: 8. CDR1 and CDR2 (germline): SGHVS, FQNEAQ. Written as DNA, the CDR3 is TGTGCCAGCACGAGCTACAGGGGATTGAACACTGAAGCTTTCTTT. Its protein product is CASTSYRGLNTEAFF.

Of note for this clone: At one end the junction does not follow the germline gene, possibly because of a read error. This rearrangement joins TRBV7-7 to TRBJ2-1; no definite D call. Per germline, CDR1 SSHAT and CDR2 FNYEAQ (reference sequence). This CDR3 region has 15 residues. Here the CDR3 reads CASSFGQSSYNEQFF. The CDR3 coding sequence is TGTGCTAGCAGCTTTGGGCAGAGCTCCTACAATGAGCAGTTCTTC.

The CDR3 nucleotides read TGTGCCAGCAGCTTAGGACTAGCGGGAGACAATGAGCAGTTCTTC. It encodes CASSLGLAGDNEQFF. This chain joins TRBV7-9 and TRBJ2-1, with 12 bases fitting TRBD2. The CDR3 runs 15 residues. V trimming: 1 base; J trimming: 5 bases; junction bases outside the gene matches: 0. Germline loops: CDR1 SEHNR, CDR2 FQNEAQ (reference sequence).

This chain connects TRBV29-1 to TRBJ2-1; perhaps TRBD1 as D (5 bases). V was clipped by 3 bases and J by 6 bases, with 15 bases between them. Germline V lookup: CDR1 SQVTM, CDR2 ANQGSEA. The CDR3 is made up of 14 amino acids. The CDR3 loop reads CSVDRQLPSNEQFF. In DNA form, the CDR3 reads TGCAGCGTTGACCGACAGCTCCCTTCCAATGAGCAGTTCTTC.

This clone has just a few counts. V gene TRBV7-9 combines with J gene TRBJ1-5; 7 bases are shared with TRBD1. The V and J ends lost 3 bases and 8 bases, in that order; junction bases with no gene match: 10. This CDR3 has 15 residues. CDR1 and CDR2 (germline): SEHNR, FQNEAQ (reference sequence). This CDR3 reads CASSFGTDPREPQHF. Here the CDR3 DNA reads TGTGCCAGCAGCTTCGGGACAGACCCTAGGGAGCCCCAGCATTTT.

The chain has TRBV11-2 and TRBJ2-3; 8 bases match TRBD2. This CDR3 has 16 residues. Trimming removed 5 bases from V and 1 base from J; junction bases left unmatched: 8. Germline V lookup: CDR1 SGHAT, CDR2 FQNNGV. Here the CDR3 reads CASSARLAPGTDTQYF. The CDR3 DNA follows: TGTGCCAGCAGCGCTCGACTAGCGCCTGGCACAGATACGCAGTATTTT. The whole variable domain, remainder taken from reference TRBV11-2 and TRBJ2-3, is EAGVAQSPRYKIIEKRQSVAFWCNPISGHATLYWYQQILGQGPKLLIQFQNNGVVDDSQLPKDRFSAERLKGVDSTLKIQPAKLEDSAVYLCASSARLAPGTDTQYFGPGTRLTVL.

The V call is TRBV12-5, the J call TRBJ1-2; TRBD1 matches 8 bases. The CDR3 runs 15 residues. Germline values: CDR1 LGHNT, CDR2 FRNRAP. Trimming at V came to 2 bases and at J to 5 bases, leaving 7 bases not matched to a gene. CDR3 nucleotide sequence: TGTGCTAGTGGTTTGTCAGCCGGACAGGGTTATGGCTACACCTTC. This codes for CASGLSAGQGYGYTF.

This chain's CDR3 is CASRTEDYEQYF. The CDR3 nucleotides read TGCGCCAGCAGGACAGAAGACTACGAGCAGTACTTC. V usage is TRBV5-1 and J usage is TRBJ2-7; tentatively, D is TRBD1 (5 bases). Trimming took off 5 bases at V and 3 bases at J, with 9 bases between the two ends. CDR3 length: 12 amino acids. The germline V gene has CDR1 SGHRS and CDR2 YFSETQ.

V is TRBV6-4 and J is TRBJ2-7; no firm D call. V was clipped by 5 bases and J by 0 bases, with 11 bases between them. Per germline, CDR1 MRHNA and CDR2 SNTAGT. CDR3 size: 14 residues. CDR3 nucleotide sequence: TGTGCCAGCAGTAAGACACCCTACTCCTACGAGCAGTACTTC. This encodes CASSKTPYSYEQYF.

The rearrangement links TRBV2 to TRBJ2-6; TRBD2 matches at 7 bases. Trimming cost V 8 bases and J 0 bases; bases outside gene matches: 4. The CDR3 is made up of 15 amino acids. Germline V gene data show CDR1 as SNHLY and CDR2 as FYNNEI. DNA for the CDR3: TGTGCCAGCCTCCGGGGGGACTCTGGGGCCAACGTCCTGACTTTC. This gives the protein CASLRGDSGANVLTF.

In nucleotides, the CDR3 is TGTGCCAGCAGCTTAGCCGGGTCTCACTTTCAGTACTTC. Translating gives CASSLAGSHFQYF. The V and J genes are TRBV5-4 and TRBJ2-4, with unresolved D. There are 13 residues in the CDR3. Germline CDR1 reads SGHNT; CDR2 reads YYREEE (reference sequence). V was shortened by 2 bases and J by 11 bases, with 14 bases between the two germline ends. The variable domain in full, completed from reference TRBV5-4 and TRBJ2-4, reads ETGVTQSPTHLIKTRGQQVTLRCSSQSGHNTVSWYQQALGQGPQFIFQYYREEENGRGNFPPRFSGLQFPNYSSELNVNALELDDSALYLCASSLAGSHFQYFGAGTRLSVL.

The chain couples TRBV5-4 to TRBJ2-7; the match to TRBD1 covers 7 bases. The CDR3 has 15 residues. The V and J ends lost 4 bases and 5 bases, in that order; junction bases with no gene match: 12. The germline gives CDR1 SGHNT, CDR2 YYREEE (reference sequence). DNA for the CDR3: TGTGCCAGCAGCGTTTGGGACAGTACGTTGGACGAGCAGTACTTC. Protein product: CASSVWDSTLDEQYF. The variable domain in full, completed from reference TRBV5-4 and TRBJ2-7, reads ETGVTQSPTHLIKTRGQQVTLRCSSQSGHNTVSWYQQALGQGPQFIFQYYREEENGRGNFPPRFSGLQFPNYSSELNVNALELDDSALYLCASSVWDSTLDEQYFGPGTRLTVT.

The genes are TRBV10-3 and TRBJ2-7; a possible D gene is TRBD2 (5 bases). The germline V and J ends were trimmed by 3 bases and 6 bases, with 21 bases remaining between them. CDR3 size: 16 residues. Germline CDR1 reads ENHRY; CDR2 reads SYGVKD. For the CDR3, the DNA is TGTGCCATCAGTGATATAGACGGACCTTATGGAGGCGAGCAGTACTTC. Translated: CAISDIDGPYGGEQYF.

This clone was recorded once. V usage is TRBV11-2 and J usage is TRBJ2-1, with TRBD2 matching over 11 bases. The CDR3 is made up of 15 amino acids. Per the germline V gene, CDR1 is SGHAT and CDR2 is FQNNGV. The V gene end was trimmed by 2 bases and the J gene end by 7 bases; junction bases not matched to a gene: 4. CDR3 amino acids: CASSLLLAGENEQFF. The CDR3 nucleotides read TGTGCCAGCAGCTTACTACTAGCGGGAGAAAATGAGCAGTTCTTC.

The chain has TRBV20-1 and TRBJ2-3; no firm D call. Germline values: CDR1 DFQATT, CDR2 SNEGSKA (reference sequence). The CDR3 length is 11 residues. Trimming shortened V by 1 base and J by 6 bases, and 5 bases separated the two germline ends. CDR3 nucleotides: TGCAGTGCTAGAGCTAGGGATACGCAGTATTTT. Amino acid sequence: CSARARDTQYF.

CDR3 amino acids: CASSPPGQGYEQFF. In DNA form, the CDR3 reads TGCGCCAGCAGTCCGCCGGGACAGGGATATGAGCAGTTCTTC. V usage is TRBV5-1 and J usage is TRBJ2-1; 9 bases line up with TRBD1. Germline CDR1 SGHRS, CDR2 YFSETQ. V lost 5 bases to trimming and J lost 8 bases; unmatched junction nucleotides: 8. The CDR3 extends over 14 amino acids.

The CDR3 DNA is TGTGCCAGCACTCAACCCCCTGAGGATGAGCAGTTCTTC. Its protein is CASTQPPEDEQFF. The chain carries TRBV28 and TRBJ2-1; D gene uncertain. V gave up 7 bases and J gave up 8 bases, with 15 bases separating them. CDR3 length: 13 amino acids. Germline CDR1 reads MDHEN; CDR2 reads SYDVKM.

This chain uses TRBV6-5 with TRBJ2-7, with a tentative D call TRBD2 (5 bases). The CDR3 is 16 residues long. Germline CDR1 MNHEY, CDR2 SVGAGI. The V end was cut by 2 bases, the J end by 4 bases, with 18 bases between. The CDR3 DNA follows: TGTGCCAGCAGTTACGAGGGCGGCCAGCCGTTTTACGAGCAGTACTTC. It encodes CASSYEGGQPFYEQYF.

The chain couples TRBV5-1 to TRBJ2-7; 7 positions agree with TRBD1. Germline V gene sequence: CDR1 SGHRS, CDR2 YFSETQ. The CDR3 covers 15 residues. V was pared by 2 bases and J by 2 bases, with 7 bases of the junction left unmatched. The CDR3 spells CASSLRGQETYEQYF. Here the CDR3 DNA reads TGCGCCAGCAGCTTAAGGGGGCAGGAGACCTACGAGCAGTACTTC.

This chain joins TRBV4-2 and TRBJ2-7; 10 bases match TRBD1. V was clipped by 2 bases and J by 5 bases; unmatched bases: 6. The V gene's germline CDR1 is LGHNA and CDR2 YNFKEQ. The CDR3 totals 15 residues. The DNA of the CDR3 is TGTGCCAGCAGCCAAATGGGACAGGGGACGAACGAGCAGTACTTC. It yields the protein CASSQMGQGTNEQYF.

The chain uses TRBV7-3 and TRBJ1-1, with D unresolved. This CDR3 is built from 14 residues. V was cut by 3 bases and J by 0 bases, with 8 bases left in between. In germline, CDR1 is SGHTA, CDR2 FQGTGA. The CDR3: CASSFSAVNTEAFF. Written as DNA, the CDR3 is TGTGCCAGCAGCTTTTCTGCGGTGAACACTGAAGCTTTCTTT.

V gene TRBV10-2 combines with J gene TRBJ2-1; 8 bases agree with TRBD2. In germline, CDR1 is WSHSY, CDR2 SAAADI. The ends lost 6 bases at V and 0 bases at J; junction bases unmatched: 7. The CDR3 is 16 residues long. The CDR3 reads CASRGLAGSSYNEQFF. In DNA form, the CDR3 reads TGCGCCAGCAGGGGGTTAGCGGGGAGCTCCTACAATGAGCAGTTCTTC.

The DNA for the CDR3 is TGTGCCTGGAGAAGACAGGGCTTCTCTGGAAACACCATATATTTT. Protein: CAWRRQGFSGNTIYF. This rearrangement joins TRBV30 to TRBJ1-3; 7 bases align to TRBD1. Looked up from germline, CDR1 is GTSNPN and CDR2 is SVGIG (reference sequence). The CDR3 length is 15 residues. Trimming removed 3 bases from V and 0 bases from J; junction bases left unmatched: 5.

This chain connects TRBV7-9 to TRBJ2-7; no firm D call. V dropped 2 bases and J dropped 4 bases, with 9 bases sitting between them. Per the germline V gene, CDR1 is SEHNR and CDR2 is FQNEAQ (reference sequence). CDR3 length: 13 residues. The CDR3 loop is CASSLYQQYEQYF. The CDR3 region has the DNA TGTGCCAGCAGCTTATACCAACAGTACGAGCAGTACTTC. The whole variable domain, remainder taken from reference TRBV7-9 and TRBJ2-7, is DTGVSQNPRHKITKRGQNVTFRCDPISEHNRLYWYRQTLGQGPEFLTYFQNEAQLEKSRLLSDRFSAERPKGSFSTLEIQRTEQGDSAMYLCASSLYQQYEQYFGPGTRLTVT.

The genes are TRBV5-6 and TRBJ2-1, with D maybe TRBD2 (6 bases). Trimming cost V 0 bases and J 4 bases, with 14 bases left between them. The CDR3 contains 16 residues. Per the germline V gene, CDR1 is SGHDT and CDR2 is YYEEEE. The CDR3 sequence is CASSLVPRGAYNEQFF. Written as DNA, the CDR3 is TGTGCCAGCAGCTTGGTTCCGCGGGGAGCGTACAATGAGCAGTTCTTC.